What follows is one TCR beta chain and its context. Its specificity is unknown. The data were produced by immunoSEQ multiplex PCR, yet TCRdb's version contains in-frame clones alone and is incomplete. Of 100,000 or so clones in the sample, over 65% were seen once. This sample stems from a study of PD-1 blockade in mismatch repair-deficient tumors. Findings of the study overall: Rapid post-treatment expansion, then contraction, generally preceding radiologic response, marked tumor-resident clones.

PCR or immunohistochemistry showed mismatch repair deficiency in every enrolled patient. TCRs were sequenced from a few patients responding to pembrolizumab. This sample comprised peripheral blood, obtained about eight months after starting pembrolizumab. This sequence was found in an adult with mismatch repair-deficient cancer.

The CDR3 loop is CASSLIAGWASGANVLTF. The CDR3 region has the DNA TGTGCCAGCAGCCTGATCGCGGGGTGGGCCTCTGGGGCCAACGTCCTGACTTTC. The V and J genes are TRBV5-8 and TRBJ2-6, with D perhaps matching TRBD2 (6 bases). This CDR3 region has 18 residues. Per the germline V gene, CDR1 is SGHTS and CDR2 is YDEGEE. Trimming took 4 bases from V and 0 from J, leaving 17 bases between them.